The rows below give T cell receptor beta chains drawn from one sample of a study of shared clonotypes between healthy human individuals. TCRdb's table, derived via immunoSEQ multiplex PCR, lists solely in-frame clones and lacks some. The data show about 2.4 million clones, with 93% seen just once and around 0.37% held by the top ten. The sample was naive CD4+ T cells from PBMCs. Receptor source: a man between 18 and 35 years old in good health. Some clones in this sample may be carry-over from other donors' samples. Both conserved end residues are part of each CDR3. D genes are given only for firm matches. A row's size may be missing; if present it is once, few, many or a size class.

size,J,D,V,DNA,CDR3
.,TRBJ1-1,.,TRBV6-1,TGTGCCAGCAGTGAATGGAGCACCCGGTTCCCTGAAGCTTTCTTT,CASSEWSTRFPEAFF
.,TRBJ2-5,TRBD1,TRBV5-4,TGTGCCAGCAGCCCGATCGGGACAGGGCCTAAAGAGACCCAGTACTTC,CASSPIGTGPKETQYF
.,TRBJ2-5,TRBD1,TRBV27,TGTGCCAGCAGTTTATCGTGGGACAGGGGAGCGCAAGAGACCCAGTACTTC,CASSLSWDRGAQETQYF
few,TRBJ2-2,TRBD2,TRBV18,TGTGCCAGCTCACTTCTAGACGGGAGGGCCGGGGAGCTGTTTTTT,CASSLLDGRAGELFF
.,TRBJ2-5,.,TRBV14,TGTGCCAGCAGCCAAGATTTTCTAGGGCTTGAGACCCAGTACTTC,CASSQDFLGLETQYF
.,TRBJ2-7,TRBD1,TRBV5-4,TGTGCCAGCAGTGTGGGACAGGGGGCCGCCTACGAGCAGTACTTC,CASSVGQGAAYEQYF
.,TRBJ2-7,TRBD1,TRBV28,TGTGCCAGCAGCCTACTTTCAGGGACAGGGAGTTCCTACGAGCAGTACTTC,CASSLLSGTGSSYEQYF
.,TRBJ2-5,.,TRBV21-1,TGTGCCAGCACCCAACGGGACAGAAGGGAGACCCAGTACTTC,CASTQRDRRETQYF
.,TRBJ2-1,.,TRBV5-6,TGTGCCAGCAGCGCTGACCTGGAGAGCTCCTACAATGAGCAGTTCTTC,CASSADLESSYNEQFF
.,TRBJ2-5,.,TRBV9,TGTGCCAGCAGCGTAGGATCCCCCCTGACGAGTTACCAAGAGACCCAGTACTTC,CASSVGSPLTSYQETQYF
.,TRBJ2-5,.,TRBV5-4,TGTGCCAGCAGCTTGAAGGCTAGCGAGACCCAGTACTTC,CASSLKASETQYF
.,TRBJ2-2,.,TRBV5-1,TGCGCCAGCAGCTTGGCCCGTCGAAACACCGGGGAGCTGTTTTTT,CASSLARRNTGELFF
once,TRBJ1-4,.,TRBV28,TGTGCCAGCAGAGGTAATAATGAAAAACTGTTTTTT,CASRGNNEKLFF
.,TRBJ1-1,.,TRBV27,TGTGCCAGCAGTGGGTATTCTGAAGCTTTCTTT,CASSGYSEAFF
.,TRBJ2-2,.,TRBV5-1,TGCGCCAGCAGCTTTGACACACTCACCGGGGAGCTGTTTTTT,CASSFDTLTGELFF
.,TRBJ2-5,.,TRBV11-2,TGTGCCAGCAGCTTACAACAGGTTCGAGAGACCCAGTACTTC,CASSLQQVRETQYF
.,TRBJ1-3,.,TRBV27,TGTGCCAGCAGACCTCAGAATGGAAACACCATATATTTT,CASRPQNGNTIYF
.,TRBJ2-2,TRBD2,TRBV7-2,TGCGCCAGCAGCCCGGGTCCTAGCGGGACCACCGGGGAGCTGTTTTTT,CASSPGPSGTTGELFF
.,TRBJ1-5,.,TRBV27,TGTGCCAGCAGCCGGGGGAGATCCTTTAGCAATCAGCCCCAGCATTTT,CASSRGRSFSNQPQHF
once,TRBJ1-4,TRBD1,TRBV28,TGTGCCAGCACCCGGACAGGAACCACAACTAATGAAAAACTGTTTTTT,CASTRTGTTTNEKLFF
.,TRBJ2-3,.,TRBV6-5,TGTGCCAGCAGCCCCTTAATGGGAACAGATACGCAGTATTTT,CASSPLMGTDTQYF
.,TRBJ1-3,.,TRBV7-3,TGTGCCAGCAGCTCCGGCGGGGCCTCTGGCGCTGGAAACACCATATATTTT,CASSSGGASGAGNTIYF
.,TRBJ2-6,.,TRBV19,TGTGCCAGTAGTATCCCCCGCAGCTCTGGGGCCAACGTCCTGACTTTC,CASSIPRSSGANVLTF
.,TRBJ2-1,TRBD2,TRBV7-3,TGTGCCAGCAGCCCCTCCCTAGCGGGTTCCCCGCGTGAGCAGTTCTTC,CASSPSLAGSPREQFF
.,TRBJ2-7,.,TRBV7-9,TGTGCCAGCAGCTTAAGGTTCGGTGAGCAGTACTTC,CASSLRFGEQYF
.,TRBJ2-1,.,TRBV19,TGTGCCAGTAGTCAACTAACGGGTCGCACCAACAATGAGCAGTTCTTC,CASSQLTGRTNNEQFF
.,TRBJ2-5,.,TRBV5-1,TGCGCCAGCAGCGGGGGGAGCCCGCAGGGGGAGACCCAGTACTTC,CASSGGSPQGETQYF
.,TRBJ1-2,.,TRBV30,TGTGCCTGGAGTTTTGGGGGAGACTATGGCTACACCTTC,CAWSFGGDYGYTF
once,TRBJ1-5,TRBD1,TRBV27,TGTGCCAGCTCCCGGGACAGGGGGCTGGGTCAGCCCCAGCATTTT,CASSRDRGLGQPQHF
few,TRBJ2-1,.,TRBV11-1,TGTGCCAGCAGCTTTCGTCGTGCGGCCAATGAGCAGTTCTTC,CASSFRRAANEQFF
.,TRBJ1-4,TRBD1,TRBV5-4,TGTGCCAGCAGCAGGGGGGGCAGGGGGAATGAAAAACTGTTTTTT,CASSRGGRGNEKLFF
.,TRBJ1-1,.,TRBV7-3,TGTGCCAGCAGCTTAGCGCTGGGGGTCAACACTGAAGCTTTCTTT,CASSLALGVNTEAFF
once,TRBJ2-5,TRBD2,TRBV28,TGTGCCAGCAGTTTTAGCGGGGCGAACCAAGAGACCCAGTACTTC,CASSFSGANQETQYF
.,TRBJ2-2,.,TRBV10-1,TGCGCCAGCAGTGCGGACCCCCTTGGGGAGCTGTTTTTT,CASSADPLGELFF
.,TRBJ1-3,TRBD1,TRBV7-9,TGTGCCAGCAGCCCTCGACAGGGAGGAAACACCATATATTTT,CASSPRQGGNTIYF
.,TRBJ2-5,.,TRBV5-1,TGCGCCAGCAGCTTGGAACCGCGGCCGTCGGGACAAGAGACCCAGTACTTC,CASSLEPRPSGQETQYF
.,TRBJ2-3,.,TRBV18,TGTGCCAGCTCACCGCGCGCAGATACGCAGTATTTT,CASSPRADTQYF
.,TRBJ2-7,.,TRBV6-5,TGTGCCAGCAGTTACTTGCCGGGTAACTACGAGCAGTACTTC,CASSYLPGNYEQYF
once,TRBJ2-7,TRBD2,TRBV19,TGTGCCAGTAGTATCCGACTAGCTAAGTACGAGCAGTACTTC,CASSIRLAKYEQYF
.,TRBJ1-4,TRBD1,TRBV6-1,TGTGCCAGCACCCACGGGACAGCGAATGAAAAACTGTTTTTT,CASTHGTANEKLFF
.,TRBJ2-7,TRBD2,TRBV6-1,TGTGCCAGCAGTGAAAGACTAGCGGGAATTGGGTACTTC,CASSERLAGIGYF
.,TRBJ2-7,TRBD1,TRBV4-1,TGCGCCAGCAGCCATCCCACCCGACAGGGGGCAGGCGAGCAGTACTTC,CASSHPTRQGAGEQYF
.,TRBJ2-7,.,TRBV9,TGTGCCAGCAGCGTAGGGCGGGACCACACATCCTACGAGCAGTACTTC,CASSVGRDHTSYEQYF
.,TRBJ2-7,.,TRBV7-9,TGTGCCAGCAGCCCCAGAGAGGCATACGAGCAGTACTTC,CASSPREAYEQYF
.,TRBJ1-1,.,TRBV5-1,TGCGCCAGCAGCCCGCGGACGCGAATGAACACTGAAGCTTTCTTT,CASSPRTRMNTEAFF
once,TRBJ2-3,.,TRBV10-3,TGTGCCATCAGTGAAGGGTTGGGGCTTCCTCGCACAGATACGCAGTATTTT,CAISEGLGLPRTDTQYF
.,TRBJ1-2,TRBD1,TRBV27,TGTGCCAGCAGTTCTACAGGGGGCTATGGCTACACCTTC,CASSSTGGYGYTF